A selection of T cell receptor beta chains follows, all from one sample in a study of CD8+ T cells in alopecia areata. Profiled with immunoSEQ multiplex PCR; TCRdb holds only in-frame clones, not every one. This sample has 200,000 to 250,000 clones, with about 56% found just once. Sequenced sample: CD8+ T cells sorted from blood. These receptor sequences come from a human donor in good health. Each CDR3 is given with its conserved first and last residue. The order of the fields is D gene, clone size, J gene, V gene, CDR3 DNA, CDR3 protein. The D gene is left open where the match is weak. Expanded clones are given a class, and other clones once, few, many or no size at all.

D gene: -; clone size: few; J gene: TRBJ2-2; V gene: TRBV5-1; CDR3 DNA: TGCGCCAGCAGCGAGGGGAGTCCCGGGGAGCTGTTTTTT; CDR3 protein: CASSEGSPGELFF
D gene: TRBD1; clone size: -; J gene: TRBJ2-7; V gene: TRBV6-1; CDR3 DNA: TGTGCCAGCAGTGCCCGACAGGGTTCCACCTACGAGCAGTACTTC; CDR3 protein: CASSARQGSTYEQYF
D gene: TRBD1; clone size: -; J gene: TRBJ2-7; V gene: TRBV5-1; CDR3 DNA: TGCGCCAGCAGCTTGGGGTTTACGGGGACAGGGTACGAGCAGTACTTC; CDR3 protein: CASSLGFTGTGYEQYF
D gene: TRBD2; clone size: -; J gene: TRBJ2-3; V gene: TRBV29-1; CDR3 DNA: TGCAGCGTTGAAGCCTCCCTAGCGGGGGGTATCTCAGATACGCAGTATTTT; CDR3 protein: CSVEASLAGGISDTQYF
D gene: -; clone size: -; J gene: TRBJ2-5; V gene: TRBV7-6; CDR3 DNA: TGTGCCAGCAGCCTGCCGGACCAAGAGACCCAGTACTTC; CDR3 protein: CASSLPDQETQYF
D gene: -; clone size: -; J gene: TRBJ2-7; V gene: TRBV29-1; CDR3 DNA: TGCAGCGTTGAAGCGGGGAGCTCCTACGAGCAGTACTTC; CDR3 protein: CSVEAGSSYEQYF
D gene: -; clone size: -; J gene: TRBJ1-2; V gene: TRBV27; CDR3 DNA: TGTGCCAGCAGTTTGGGGGGCGGCTATGGCTACACCTTC; CDR3 protein: CASSLGGGYGYTF
D gene: TRBD1; clone size: once; J gene: TRBJ1-2; V gene: TRBV7-9; CDR3 DNA: TGTGCCAGCAGCTCGGGACAGTTACTCTATGGCTACACCTTC; CDR3 protein: CASSSGQLLYGYTF
D gene: TRBD1; clone size: -; J gene: TRBJ2-7; V gene: TRBV29-1; CDR3 DNA: TGCAGCGCTTTCACAGGGGACGCCTACGAGCAGTACTTC; CDR3 protein: CSAFTGDAYEQYF
D gene: TRBD1; clone size: -; J gene: TRBJ1-2; V gene: TRBV4-2; CDR3 DNA: TGTGCCAGCAGCCCACTGACAGGGAACTATGGCTACACCTTC; CDR3 protein: CASSPLTGNYGYTF
D gene: TRBD1; clone size: -; J gene: TRBJ1-2; V gene: TRBV29-1; CDR3 DNA: TGCAGCGTTGAACCGGGACAGGGTTTCTATGGCTACACCTTC; CDR3 protein: CSVEPGQGFYGYTF
D gene: TRBD1; clone size: -; J gene: TRBJ1-5; V gene: TRBV12-5; CDR3 DNA: TGTGCTAGTGGTTTGCTACAGGGGGTGGGACAGCCCCAGCATTTT; CDR3 protein: CASGLLQGVGQPQHF
D gene: TRBD2; clone size: -; J gene: TRBJ2-2; V gene: TRBV29-1; CDR3 DNA: TGCAGCGTTGAAGAAGTAGCGGGGCGTACCGGGGAGCTGTTTTTT; CDR3 protein: CSVEEVAGRTGELFF
D gene: -; clone size: -; J gene: TRBJ2-3; V gene: TRBV2; CDR3 DNA: TGTGCCAGCAGAGAGGTACGGAGTAGCACAGATACGCAGTATTTT; CDR3 protein: CASREVRSSTDTQYF
D gene: TRBD1; clone size: few; J gene: TRBJ1-1; V gene: TRBV19; CDR3 DNA: TGTGCCAGTAGTATCAGGCCGGGACAGGGGGCGTTCACTGAAGCTTTCTTT; CDR3 protein: CASSIRPGQGAFTEAFF
D gene: TRBD1; clone size: few; J gene: TRBJ1-1; V gene: TRBV27; CDR3 DNA: TGTGCCAGCAGTTTGACAGGGAGAGGCACTGAAGCTTTCTTT; CDR3 protein: CASSLTGRGTEAFF
D gene: -; clone size: -; J gene: TRBJ1-6; V gene: TRBV27; CDR3 DNA: TGTGCCAGCAGTTTTGGGTTGGCGGAGACGGGTTCACCCCTCCACTTT; CDR3 protein: CASSFGLAETGSPLHF
D gene: TRBD1; clone size: -; J gene: TRBJ1-2; V gene: TRBV19; CDR3 DNA: TGTGCCAGTAAAATTCAGGGGGCGATCTATGGCTACACCTTC; CDR3 protein: CASKIQGAIYGYTF
D gene: -; clone size: -; J gene: TRBJ2-5; V gene: TRBV12-5; CDR3 DNA: TGTGCTAGTGGTCGGACACCGGTCGGGGAGACCCAGTACTTC; CDR3 protein: CASGRTPVGETQYF
D gene: -; clone size: -; J gene: TRBJ2-7; V gene: TRBV29-1; CDR3 DNA: TGCAGCGTTGTTGACAGACTTAATCCCTTCTACGAGCAGTACTTC; CDR3 protein: CSVVDRLNPFYEQYF
D gene: TRBD1; clone size: -; J gene: TRBJ1-5; V gene: TRBV4-1; CDR3 DNA: TGCGCCAGCAGCCAAGTTGAGGGACAGGGAGGCAATCAGCCCCAGCATTTT; CDR3 protein: CASSQVEGQGGNQPQHF
D gene: -; clone size: -; J gene: TRBJ2-7; V gene: TRBV29-1; CDR3 DNA: TGCAGCGTCCGATCGGGGAGTAGCTCCTACGAGCAGTACTTC; CDR3 protein: CSVRSGSSSYEQYF
D gene: -; clone size: -; J gene: TRBJ2-1; V gene: TRBV9; CDR3 DNA: TGTGCCAGCAGCGTAGATAAGGGTGAGCAGTTCTTC; CDR3 protein: CASSVDKGEQFF
D gene: TRBD1; clone size: -; J gene: TRBJ1-1; V gene: TRBV9; CDR3 DNA: TGTGCCAGCAGCCCGCGGACAGGGGTTACTGAAGCTTTCTTT; CDR3 protein: CASSPRTGVTEAFF
D gene: -; clone size: -; J gene: TRBJ2-7; V gene: TRBV25-1; CDR3 DNA: TGTGCCAGCAGTGAATCAGGATACGAGCAGTACTTC; CDR3 protein: CASSESGYEQYF
D gene: TRBD2; clone size: once; J gene: TRBJ2-3; V gene: TRBV4-1; CDR3 DNA: TGCGCCAGCAGCCAACCCAGGGCGGGGGTTAGCACAGATACGCAGTATTTT; CDR3 protein: CASSQPRAGVSTDTQYF
D gene: TRBD2; clone size: few; J gene: TRBJ2-1; V gene: TRBV5-4; CDR3 DNA: TGTGCCAGCAGCTTTAGCGGGGGGGCCGTCGATGAGCAGTTCTTC; CDR3 protein: CASSFSGGAVDEQFF